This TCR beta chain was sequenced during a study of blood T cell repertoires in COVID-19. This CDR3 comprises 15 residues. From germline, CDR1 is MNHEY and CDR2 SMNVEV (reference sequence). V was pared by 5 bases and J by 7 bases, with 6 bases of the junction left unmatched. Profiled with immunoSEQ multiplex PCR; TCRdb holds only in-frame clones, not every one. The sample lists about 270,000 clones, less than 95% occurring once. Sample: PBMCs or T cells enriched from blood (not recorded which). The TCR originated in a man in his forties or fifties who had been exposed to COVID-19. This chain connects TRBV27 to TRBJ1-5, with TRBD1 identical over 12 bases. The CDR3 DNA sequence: TGTGCCAGCAGTCCGGGACAGGGGGCGAACCAGCCCCAGCATTTT. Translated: CASSPGQGANQPQHF.